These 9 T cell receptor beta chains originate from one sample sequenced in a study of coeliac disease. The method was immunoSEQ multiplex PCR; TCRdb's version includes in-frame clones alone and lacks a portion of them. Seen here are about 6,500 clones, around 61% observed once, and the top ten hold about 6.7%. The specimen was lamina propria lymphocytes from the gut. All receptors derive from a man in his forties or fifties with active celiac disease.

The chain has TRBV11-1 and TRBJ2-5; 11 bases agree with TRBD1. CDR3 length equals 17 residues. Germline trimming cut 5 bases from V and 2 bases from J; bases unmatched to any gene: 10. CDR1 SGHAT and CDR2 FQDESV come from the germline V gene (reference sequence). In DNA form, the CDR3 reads TGTGCCAGCAGCCCGAGGGACAGGGGGTCGCGGCAAGAGACCCAGTACTTC. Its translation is CASSPRDRGSRQETQYF.

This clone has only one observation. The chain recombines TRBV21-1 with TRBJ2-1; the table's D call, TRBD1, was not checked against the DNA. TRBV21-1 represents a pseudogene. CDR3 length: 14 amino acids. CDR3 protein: CAISRGQGDDEQFF. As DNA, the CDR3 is TGTGCCATCTCGAGGGGACAGGGTGACGATGAGCAGTTCTTC.

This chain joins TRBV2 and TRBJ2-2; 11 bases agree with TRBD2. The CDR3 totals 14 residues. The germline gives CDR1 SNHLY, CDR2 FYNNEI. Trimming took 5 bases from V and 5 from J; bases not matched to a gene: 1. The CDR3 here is CASSRTSGTGELFF. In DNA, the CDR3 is TGTGCCAGCAGTAGGACTAGCGGGACCGGGGAGCTGTTTTTT.

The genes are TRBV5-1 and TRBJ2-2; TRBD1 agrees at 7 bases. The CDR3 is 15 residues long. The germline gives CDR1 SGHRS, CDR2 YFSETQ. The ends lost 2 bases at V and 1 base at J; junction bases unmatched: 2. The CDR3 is CASSLRTGNTGELFF. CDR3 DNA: TGCGCCAGCAGCTTACGGACAGGGAACACCGGGGAGCTGTTTTTT.

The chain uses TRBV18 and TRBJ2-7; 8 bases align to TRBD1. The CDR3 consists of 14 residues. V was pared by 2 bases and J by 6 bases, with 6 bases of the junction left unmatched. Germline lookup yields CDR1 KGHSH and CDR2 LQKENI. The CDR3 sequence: CASSPTPQGGEQYV. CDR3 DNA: TGTGCCAGCTCACCAACCCCACAGGGGGGCGAGCAGTACGTC.

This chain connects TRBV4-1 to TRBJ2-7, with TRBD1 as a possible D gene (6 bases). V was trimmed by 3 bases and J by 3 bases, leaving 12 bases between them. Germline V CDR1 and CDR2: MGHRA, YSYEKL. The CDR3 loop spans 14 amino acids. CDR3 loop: CASSHRRGYYEQYF. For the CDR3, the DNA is TGCGCCAGCAGCCATAGAAGGGGGTACTACGAGCAGTACTTC.

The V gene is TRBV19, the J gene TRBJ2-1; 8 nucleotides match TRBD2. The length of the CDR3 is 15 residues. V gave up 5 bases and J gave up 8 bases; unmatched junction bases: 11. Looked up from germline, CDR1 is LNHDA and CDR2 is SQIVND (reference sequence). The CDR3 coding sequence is TGTGCCAGTAGTCCATGGACTAACGGGGGGGATGAGCAGTTCTTC. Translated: CASSPWTNGGDEQFF.

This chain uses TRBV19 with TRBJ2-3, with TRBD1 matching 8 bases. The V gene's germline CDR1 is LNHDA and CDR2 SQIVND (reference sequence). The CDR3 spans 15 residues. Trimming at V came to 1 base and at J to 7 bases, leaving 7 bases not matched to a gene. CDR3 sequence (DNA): TGTGCCAGTAGTATAGGCGGGACAGGAACTTATACGCAGTATTTT. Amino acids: CASSIGGTGTYTQYF.

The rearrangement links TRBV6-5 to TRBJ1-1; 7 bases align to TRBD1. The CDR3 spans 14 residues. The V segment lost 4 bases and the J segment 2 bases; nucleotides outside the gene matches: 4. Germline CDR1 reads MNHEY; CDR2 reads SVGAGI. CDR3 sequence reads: CASSFGQVNTEAFF. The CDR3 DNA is TGTGCCAGCAGTTTCGGACAGGTAAACACTGAAGCTTTCTTT.